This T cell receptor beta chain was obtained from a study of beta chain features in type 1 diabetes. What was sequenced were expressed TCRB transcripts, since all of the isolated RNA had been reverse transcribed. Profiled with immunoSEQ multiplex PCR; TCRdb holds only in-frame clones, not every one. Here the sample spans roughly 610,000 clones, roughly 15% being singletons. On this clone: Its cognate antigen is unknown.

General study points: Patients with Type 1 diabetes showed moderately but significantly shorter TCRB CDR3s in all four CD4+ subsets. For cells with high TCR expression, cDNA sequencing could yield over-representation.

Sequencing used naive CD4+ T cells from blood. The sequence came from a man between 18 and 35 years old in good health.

This CDR3 is CASSPGQIVSGNTIYF. The DNA for the CDR3 is TGTGCCAGCTCACCGGGACAAATTGTCTCTGGAAACACCATATATTTT. The chain links TRBV18 to TRBJ1-3; TRBD1 might be the D (6 bases). The CDR3 is 16 residues long. Germline CDR1 KGHSH, CDR2 LQKENI. V was pared by 3 bases and J by 0 bases, with 12 bases between.